These 9 T cell receptor beta chains share one sample of origin, sequenced in a study of human T cells and chemical hapten exposure. The sample's time point: patch test 3, about 24 weeks after DPC sensitization. Treatment of the sample: therapeutic diphenylcyclopropenone sensitization with weekly scalp DPC. One entry per CDR3 protein, called by TCRdb with MiXCR from the RACE reads. The table lists more than 150,000 distinct CDR3 sequences, around 25% of them singletons. The sample consisted of whole blood, taken in connection with sensitization to the hapten diphenylcyclopropenone (DPC). Receptors were obtained from a woman aged 35 to 49 with alopecia areata. Some clones in this sample may be carry-over from other donors' samples.

J is TRBJ2-3 and V is TRBV28; maybe TRBD2 (5 bases). V gave up 7 bases and J gave up 1 base, with 6 bases separating them. Germline V gives CDR1 MDHEN, CDR2 SYDVKM. CDR3 length: 12 amino acids. CDR3 sequence reads: CASKGGTDTQYF. CDR3 bases: TGTGCCAGCAAGGGAGGCACAGATACGCAGTATTTT.

The table lists this clonotype with a few counts. The chain combines TRBV5-1 with TRBJ2-2; TRBD2 aligns across 12 bases. The germline V gene has CDR1 SGHRS and CDR2 YFSETQ. V lost 3 bases and J lost 4; bases outside the gene matches: 4. CDR3 length: 16 amino acids. The CDR3 DNA sequence: TGCGCCAGCAGCTCCGGGACTAGCGGGCCCACCGGGGAGCTGTTTTTT. Translating it yields CASSSGTSGPTGELFF.

The genes are TRBV6-5 and TRBJ2-5; 7 bases fit TRBD2. The CDR3 extends over 11 amino acids. Germline V gives CDR1 MNHEY, CDR2 SVGAGI. Trimming removed 11 bases from V and 3 bases from J; junction bases left unmatched: 3. The CDR3 DNA sequence: TGTGCCGGAGCGGGGAAAGAGACCCAGTACTTC. Its protein product is CAGAGKETQYF.

This clonotype showed up just a few times. The V gene is TRBV2, the J gene TRBJ1-1; D is possibly TRBD1 (6 bases). The CDR3 is 14 residues long. Germline CDR1 SNHLY, CDR2 FYNNEI. V lost 4 bases to trimming and J lost 2 bases, with 11 bases between them. CDR3 sequence (DNA): TGTGCCAGCAGTGGGACAGCTTATAACACTGAAGCTTTCTTT. This translates into CASSGTAYNTEAFF.

This clonotype was observed a handful of times. V is TRBV18 and J is TRBJ1-4, with D possibly being TRBD1 (5 bases). The CDR3 covers 15 residues. The germline V and J ends were trimmed by 0 bases and 4 bases, with 9 bases remaining between them. Germline V gene sequence: CDR1 KGHSH, CDR2 LQKENI. The CDR3 loop reads CASSPPGAGNEKLFF. The DNA of the CDR3 is TGTGCCAGCTCACCACCAGGGGCTGGTAATGAAAAACTGTTTTTT.

The sample holds a few counts of this clonotype. The chain is built from TRBV9 and TRBJ2-7; TRBD1 matches at 9 bases. The V gene's germline CDR1 is SGDLS and CDR2 YYNGEE. The CDR3 consists of 18 residues. V trimming: 0 bases; J trimming: 4 bases; junction bases outside the gene matches: 14. The CDR3 loop is CASSVGGDFRTGVYEQYF. CDR3 bases: TGTGCCAGCAGCGTAGGGGGAGACTTTCGGACAGGGGTATACGAGCAGTACTTC.

This clonotype was detected a few times. In DNA form, the CDR3 reads TGTGCCAGCAGCTCCGGGGTGGGGCCCGGGGAGACCCAGTACTTC. It encodes CASSSGVGPGETQYF. The chain has TRBV7-3 and TRBJ2-5; the D gene could be TRBD1 or TRBD2 (5 bases each). This CDR3 spans 15 amino acids. V was trimmed by 4 bases and J by 5 bases, leaving 17 bases between them. The germline V gene encodes CDR1 SGHTA and CDR2 FQGTGA.

This sequence joins TRBV28 and TRBJ1-6; 7 nucleotides agree with TRBD1. The length of the CDR3 is 20 residues. V lost 7 bases and J lost 0; bases outside the gene matches: 18. CDR1 is MDHEN and CDR2 is SYDVKM in the germline V gene. CDR3 nucleotide sequence: TGTGCCAGCACCCCGTACAGGGGAGCATCGGAAGTCTCCTATAATTCACCCCTCCACTTT. Translated: CASTPYRGASEVSYNSPLHF.

V is TRBV29-1 and J is TRBJ2-7; D ambiguous. This CDR3 region has 11 residues. Germline CDR1 SQVTM, CDR2 ANQGSEA. V was pared by 5 bases and J by 0 bases, with 5 bases between. Here the CDR3 reads CSVQISYEQYF. Here the CDR3 DNA reads TGCAGCGTTCAGATCTCCTACGAGCAGTACTTC.